These 27 T cell receptor beta chains originate from one sample sequenced in a study of cytomegalovirus exposure and HLA in healthy donors (dated by TCRdb to about 2017). Library method: the immunoSEQ multiplex PCR assay. For the multiplex PCR, a mixture combining 60 forward primers for TCR Vbeta segments and 13 reverse primers for TCR Jbeta segments was used. TCRdb carries this immuneACCESS record with in-frame sequences only. Its versions omit some clonotypes, under half of them owing to an unresolved V gene in the studies checked, with the rest unexplained. The sample table shows approximately 140,000 clones, and roughly 77% are seen once. 3.1% of the sample is in the top ten clones. The sample consisted of PBMCs. The receptors were gathered from a female donor in good health and CMV-seronegative.

The chain carries TRBV30 and TRBJ1-1; a possible D gene is TRBD1 (5 bases). CDR3 size: 13 residues. Deletions cut 0 bases from V and 5 bases from J, with 10 bases between. In germline, CDR1 is GTSNPN, CDR2 SVGIG (reference sequence). CDR3 residues: CAWSVFRDTEAFF. The CDR3 nucleotides are TGTGCCTGGAGTGTCTTCAGGGATACTGAAGCTTTCTTT.

The table lists this clone with a count of one. The V call is TRBV12-5, the J call TRBJ2-7, with a possible D match to TRBD2 (5 bases). This CDR3 region has 14 residues. Germline values: CDR1 LGHNT, CDR2 FRNRAP. The V end was cut by 5 bases, the J end by 3 bases, with 14 bases between. In nucleotides, the CDR3 is TGTGCTAGTGGTCGAAGCCGGACTGGCTACGAGCAGTACTTC. Residues: CASGRSRTGYEQYF.

The chain recombines TRBV28 with TRBJ1-3; no firm D call. CDR1 and CDR2 (germline): MDHEN, SYDVKM. Trimming shortened V by 11 bases and J by 0 bases, and 17 bases separated the two germline ends. CDR3 size: 15 residues. CDR3 DNA: TGTGCCGCAGCACTGCCGACAAGCTCTGGAAACACCATATATTTT. Translating it yields CAAALPTSSGNTIYF.

V gene TRBV18 combines with J gene TRBJ1-4, with a weak D call TRBD1 (5 bases). The CDR3 covers 17 residues. V lost 3 bases, J lost 2 bases, and 16 bases lay in between. The germline CDR1 and CDR2 sequences are KGHSH and LQKENI. CDR3 nucleotide sequence: TGTGCCAGCTCACCGCCGCAGCGTCGGGGGACTAATGAAAAACTGTTTTTT. Encoded protein: CASSPPQRRGTNEKLFF.

Here the CDR3 reads CASSLASGYTDTQYF. CDR3 bases: TGTGCCAGCAGCTTGGCAAGCGGGTACACAGATACGCAGTATTTT. The V and J genes are TRBV5-4 and TRBJ2-3; tentative D call: TRBD2 (6 bases). The CDR3 covers 15 residues. The V gene lost 0 bases and the J gene lost 2 bases, with 10 bases spanning the gap. Germline V gene lookup returns CDR1 SGHNT and CDR2 YYREEE (reference sequence).

This chain links TRBV7-2 with TRBJ1-5; 8 nucleotides agree with TRBD1. V shed 5 bases and J 0 bases; nucleotides not matched to a gene: 9. Germline CDR1 reads SGHTA; CDR2 reads FQGNSA. The CDR3 is 17 residues long. CDR3 bases: TGTGCCAGCAGCCCAAGAGGACAGGGCAGTAGCAATCAGCCCCAGCATTTT. Amino acid sequence: CASSPRGQGSSNQPQHF.

This clone came up once. This sequence joins TRBV10-3 and TRBJ2-3; 10 nucleotides align to TRBD2. CDR1 ENHRY and CDR2 SYGVKD come from the germline V gene. The CDR3 runs 16 residues. V dropped 0 bases and J dropped 4; count of bases not matched to a gene: 4. DNA for the CDR3: TGTGCCATCAGTGAGTCTACTAGCGGGGTAGCAGATACGCAGTATTTT. Translating gives CAISESTSGVADTQYF.

V and J are TRBV7-8 and TRBJ2-7; no firm D call. V was shortened by 1 base and J by 1 base, with 8 bases between the two germline ends. Germline loops: CDR1 SGHVS, CDR2 FQNEAQ. The CDR3 length is 14 residues. CDR3 loop: CASSLEETSYEQYF. CDR3 coding DNA: TGTGCCAGCAGCTTAGAGGAGACTTCCTACGAGCAGTACTTC. Based on the CDR3 plus reference TRBV7-8 and TRBJ2-7, the full variable domain is GAGVSQSPRYKVAKRGQDVALRCDPISGHVSLFWYQQALGQGPEFLTYFQNEAQLDKSGLPSDRFFAERPEGSVSTLKIQRTQQEDSAVYLCASSLEETSYEQYFGPGTRLTVT.

CDR3: CASSLAGRGVVETQYF. The CDR3 DNA reads TGTGCCAGCAGTTTAGCGGGGCGGGGGGTAGTAGAGACCCAGTACTTC. J is TRBJ2-5 and V is TRBV28, with 8 bases matching TRBD2. V shed 2 bases, J shed 4 bases, and the junction held 9 bases outside the gene matches. The CDR3 spans 16 residues. Germline-derived CDR1 and CDR2 are MDHEN and SYDVKM.

The chain is built from TRBV9 and TRBJ2-1, with 11 bases identical to TRBD2. Unmatched junction bases numbered 12, after V lost 4 bases and J lost 0 bases. Germline CDR1 SGDLS, CDR2 YYNGEE. The CDR3 covers 19 residues. Here the CDR3 DNA reads TGTGCCAGCAGCTCGCCACCGGGACTAGCGGACGTCTCCTACAATGAGCAGTTCTTC. This sequence encodes CASSSPPGLADVSYNEQFF. The whole variable domain, remainder taken from reference TRBV9 and TRBJ2-1, is DSGVTQTPKHLITATGQRVTLRCSPRSGDLSVYWYQQSLDQGLQFLIQYYNGEERAKGNILERFSAQQFPDLHSELNLSSLELGDSALYFCASSSPPGLADVSYNEQFFGPGTRLTVL.

The chain joins TRBV4-3 to TRBJ2-5; TRBD2 matches at 9 bases. CDR3 size: 16 residues. Trimming cost V 4 bases and J 2 bases; bases outside gene matches: 8. Germline V CDR1 and CDR2: LGHNA, YSLEER. The CDR3 coding sequence is TGCGCCAGCAGCCCCACCGGCGGGGGGGCACAAGAGACCCAGTACTTC. Its translation: CASSPTGGGAQETQYF.

The chain links TRBV5-1 to TRBJ2-7; D is unclear. There are 13 residues in the CDR3. The V gene's germline CDR1 is SGHRS and CDR2 YFSETQ. The V end lost 4 bases, the J end lost 2 bases, and 10 bases lay between the germline ends. DNA for the CDR3: TGCGCCAGCAGCCCCCCCTCTACCTACGAGCAGTACTTC. It specifies CASSPPSTYEQYF.

J is TRBJ1-5 and V is TRBV7-2, with D unresolved. Germline V gives CDR1 SGHTA, CDR2 FQGNSA. The V end lost 4 bases, the J end lost 4 bases, and 8 bases lay between the germline ends. The CDR3 spans 13 residues. The chain's CDR3 is CASSSRGNQPQHF. The CDR3 coding sequence is TGTGCCAGCAGCTCCCGCGGGAATCAGCCCCAGCATTTT.

This clone was found a few times. The V call is TRBV10-3, the J call TRBJ1-1, with 8 bases matching TRBD1. Unmatched junction bases numbered 4, after V lost 6 bases and J lost 1 base. Germline lookup yields CDR1 ENHRY and CDR2 SYGVKD. The CDR3 is 14 residues long. In DNA form, the CDR3 reads TGTGCCATCAGCATTGGACAGGGGAACACTGAAGCTTTCTTT. Amino acids: CAISIGQGNTEAFF.

This clone was picked up one time. The chain has TRBV7-3 and TRBJ2-2; weak D call: TRBD1 (6 bases). Germline loops: CDR1 SGHTA, CDR2 FQGTGA. CDR3 length: 17 residues. The V end lost 0 bases, the J end lost 0 bases, and 11 bases lay between the germline ends. CDR3 amino acids: CASSLTSRGSNTGELFF. The CDR3 DNA sequence: TGTGCCAGCAGCTTAACGTCGAGGGGGTCGAACACCGGGGAGCTGTTTTTT.

This sequence joins TRBV12-5 and TRBJ2-2; 10 positions match TRBD2. The trim removed 5 bases at V and 9 bases at J, leaving 12 bases unmatched. This CDR3 region has 16 residues. CDR1 is LGHNT, CDR2 FRNRAP, per germline. CDR3 bases: TGTGCTAGTGGTCTCCCTAGCCTAGCGGGGGATCGGGAGCTGTTTTTT. Translating gives CASGLPSLAGDRELFF.

The gene calls are TRBV7-9 and TRBJ1-4; 9 bases match TRBD1. The CDR3 is 15 residues long. The germline V gene encodes CDR1 SEHNR and CDR2 FQNEAQ (reference sequence). J lost 8 bases, V lost 5 bases, and 9 bases had no gene match. In nucleotides, the CDR3 is TGTGCCAGCAGCCTCCACAGGGGGCATTCGGAAAAACTGTTTTTT. This sequence encodes CASSLHRGHSEKLFF.

This chain connects TRBV5-1 to TRBJ1-5; D gene ambiguous. The germline V gene encodes CDR1 SGHRS and CDR2 YFSETQ. V was pared by 0 bases and J by 4 bases, with 5 bases between. This CDR3 comprises 13 residues. DNA of the CDR3: TGCGCCAGCAGCTTGGCGAGAAATCAGCCCCAGCATTTT. Translation: CASSLARNQPQHF. Full variable domain (outside the CDR3, taken from reference TRBV5-1 and TRBJ1-5): KAGVTQTPRYLIKTRGQQVTLSCSPISGHRSVSWYQQTPGQGLQFLFEYFSETQRNKGNFPGRFSGRQFSNSRSEMNVSTLELGDSALYLCASSLARNQPQHFGDGTRLSIL.

This chain uses TRBV21-1 with TRBJ1-5; TRBD1, the table's D call, was not compared with the DNA. TRBV21-1 constitutes a pseudogene. The CDR3 consists of 13 residues. CDR3 amino acids: CARTGRYNQPQHF. The CDR3 nucleotides read TGTGCCAGGACAGGGCGTTACAATCAGCCCCAGCATTTT.

The V call is TRBV5-5, the J call TRBJ2-1; 10 bases are shared with TRBD2. Germline CDR1 is SGHKS and CDR2 is YYEKEE (reference sequence). Trimming cost V 5 bases and J 7 bases; bases outside gene matches: 9. The CDR3 extends over 15 amino acids. Here the CDR3 DNA reads TGTGCCAGCAGTCCTCTAGCGGGAGCTACTAATGAGCAGTTCTTC. Residues: CASSPLAGATNEQFF.

The chain uses TRBV15 and TRBJ1-5; possible D gene TRBD1, 5 bases. V shed 6 bases and J shed 7 bases, with 13 bases lying between them. CDR1 and CDR2 (germline): LNHNV, YYDKDF (reference sequence). CDR3 length: 13 amino acids. CDR3 region: CATSQGVGQPQHF. In DNA, the CDR3 is TGTGCCACCAGTCAGGGTGTAGGGCAGCCCCAGCATTTT.

The V gene is TRBV6-5, the J gene TRBJ2-7; TRBD1 agrees at 7 bases. CDR1 and CDR2 from the germline V gene are MNHEY and SVGAGI. The ends lost 6 bases at V and 9 bases at J; junction bases unmatched: 11. The CDR3 covers 13 residues. CDR3 loop: CASSRRRQGLQYF. The CDR3 DNA follows: TGTGCCAGCAGCCGCAGAAGACAGGGCCTGCAGTACTTC.

The chain carries TRBV7-6 and TRBJ1-2, with D tentatively TRBD1 (6 bases). Germline V lookup: CDR1 SGHVS, CDR2 FNYEAQ. There are 12 residues in the CDR3. Trimming shortened V by 5 bases and J by 5 bases, and 9 bases separated the two germline ends. The CDR3, as DNA: TGTGCCAGCAGCCAACAGGGATATGGCTACACCTTC. The encoded protein is CASSQQGYGYTF.

This chain links TRBV11-2 with TRBJ2-7; 16 bases line up with TRBD2. The CDR3 extends over 18 amino acids. The J segment lost 5 bases and the V segment lost 5 bases, leaving 12 bases of the junction unmatched. Germline CDR1 SGHAT, CDR2 FQNNGV. CDR3: CASSQGLAGGPNYHEQYF. CDR3 sequence (DNA): TGTGCCAGCAGCCAGGGACTAGCGGGGGGGCCGAATTACCACGAGCAGTACTTC.

The genes are TRBV6-5 and TRBJ2-1; D remains ambiguous. Germline V gives CDR1 MNHEY, CDR2 SVGAGI. The CDR3 sequence is 13 residues long. V was pared by 6 bases and J by 7 bases, with 13 bases between. The CDR3 DNA follows: TGTGCCAGCAGCACCCTACCAAAGAATGAGCAGTTCTTC. Translated, it gives CASSTLPKNEQFF.

This chain connects TRBV6-6 to TRBJ2-2; 10 bases map to TRBD1. With V trimmed by 8 bases and J by 3 bases, 3 bases remained unmatched. The CDR3 is 14 residues long. Germline CDR1 and CDR2: MNHNY and SVGAGI (reference sequence). CDR3 sequence: CASGGTGDTGELFF. In DNA form, the CDR3 reads TGTGCCAGCGGCGGGACAGGGGACACCGGGGAGCTGTTTTTT.

The rearrangement links TRBV30 to TRBJ2-5; 11 bases fit TRBD1. The DNA end is a closer match to TRBJ2-7, so the J assignment may be wrong. In germline, CDR1 is GTSNPN, CDR2 SVGIG (reference sequence). The CDR3 has 14 amino acids. CDR3 loop: CAWSFGTGGYEQYF. CDR3 nucleotides: TGTGCCTGGAGTTTTGGGACAGGGGGGTACGAGCAGTACTTC.